This is a list of T cell receptor beta chains from one sample in a study of Ad26.COV2.S vaccination and SARS-CoV-2 variants. Assay: immunoSEQ multiplex PCR; the TCRdb copy retains only in-frame clones and omits some. Of about 140,000 clones listed, roughly 88% are singletons. The input for sequencing was peripheral blood, taken after recovery from COVID-19. The origin of the receptors is a human donor who had recovered from COVID-19. CDR3s include the opening cysteine and the closing phenylalanine or tryptophan. A D gene is named only where the DNA matches it firmly. A clone size is listed for some rows: how often the clone was seen (once, few, many), or a class if it is expanded.

DNA: TGTGCCAGCAGTTTATCAGGGGCCTACGAGCAGTACTTC
CDR3: CASSLSGAYEQYF
V: TRBV27
D: -
size: few
J: TRBJ2-7

DNA: TGTGCCAGCAGTCAACGCTCCCTCTCGGGTTCACCCCTCCACTTT
CDR3: CASSQRSLSGSPLHF
V: TRBV28
D: -
size: few
J: TRBJ1-6

DNA: TGCGCCAGCAGTGAGTCCAGCGGGGGGGCAACAGATACGCAGTATTTT
CDR3: CASSESSGGATDTQYF
V: TRBV10-1
D: TRBD2
size: -
J: TRBJ2-3

DNA: TGTGCCAGCAGTTACATCAGGGGGTGGGGTGAGCAGTTCTTC
CDR3: CASSYIRGWGEQFF
V: TRBV6-2/TRBV6-3
D: TRBD1
size: -
J: TRBJ2-1

DNA: TGCGCCAGCAGCCCGTCTACAAGGACGGACACCGGGGAGCTGTTTTTT
CDR3: CASSPSTRTDTGELFF
V: TRBV4-3
D: -
size: once
J: TRBJ2-2

DNA: TGCGCCAGCAATAGACAGGGGGCACAGACTGAAGCTTTCTTT
CDR3: CASNRQGAQTEAFF
V: TRBV10-2
D: TRBD1
size: -
J: TRBJ1-1

DNA: TGTGCCAGCAGCCTGACAGGGAATAATGAGCAGTTCTTC
CDR3: CASSLTGNNEQFF
V: TRBV11-2
D: TRBD1
size: -
J: TRBJ2-1

DNA: TGCGCCAGCAGCCCCGGGACAGGGCTCGAAAAACTGTTTTTT
CDR3: CASSPGTGLEKLFF
V: TRBV5-1
D: TRBD1
size: -
J: TRBJ1-4

DNA: TGTGCCAGCACGGACGGGAACACTGAAGCTTTCTTT
CDR3: CASTDGNTEAFF
V: TRBV28
D: -
size: -
J: TRBJ1-1

DNA: TGTGCCAGCAGCCAAGAGGGGACAGGGAGGTCTCCTGAAGCTTTCTTT
CDR3: CASSQEGTGRSPEAFF
V: TRBV3-1/TRBV3-2
D: TRBD1
size: -
J: TRBJ1-1

DNA: TGCGCCAGCAGCCTACTCACCGGGGAGCTGTTTTTT
CDR3: CASSLLTGELFF
V: TRBV4-1
D: -
size: few
J: TRBJ2-2

DNA: TGTGCCAGCAGTTTAATAGGCCAGGGAGGAGGCGAGCAGTACTTC
CDR3: CASSLIGQGGGEQYF
V: TRBV28
D: -
size: -
J: TRBJ2-7

DNA: TGCGCCAGCAGTTTTAGCACAGATACGCAGTATTTT
CDR3: CASSFSTDTQYF
V: TRBV4-1
D: -
size: -
J: TRBJ2-3

DNA: TGCGCCAGCAGCCAAGACAGTTGGAGGCGCGAGCAGTACTTC
CDR3: CASSQDSWRREQYF
V: TRBV4-3
D: -
size: -
J: TRBJ2-7

DNA: TGTGCCAGCAGCTTAGGGGTGGGAGCTGGGGCCAACGTCCTGACTTTC
CDR3: CASSLGVGAGANVLTF
V: TRBV7-2
D: -
size: few
J: TRBJ2-6

DNA: TGTGCCAGCAGCCAAGCGGGGAATTCACCCCTCCACTTT
CDR3: CASSQAGNSPLHF
V: TRBV3-1/TRBV3-2
D: -
size: -
J: TRBJ1-6

DNA: TGTGCCAGCAGTTACGACAGGGTAAGGTATGGCTACACCTTC
CDR3: CASSYDRVRYGYTF
V: TRBV6-5
D: TRBD1
size: -
J: TRBJ1-2

DNA: TGTGCCAGCAGTTACTCCGGGGGGATCAACCAGCCCCAGCATTTT
CDR3: CASSYSGGINQPQHF
V: TRBV6-2/TRBV6-3
D: -
size: -
J: TRBJ1-5

DNA: TGTGCCAGCATGAGGAGATGGGGTGAAAAACTGTTTTTT
CDR3: CASMRRWGEKLFF
V: TRBV2
D: -
size: once
J: TRBJ1-4

DNA: TGTGCCAGCAGTTCGGGGTCTCAGCCCCAGCATTTT
CDR3: CASSSGSQPQHF
V: TRBV27
D: -
size: -
J: TRBJ1-5

DNA: TGTGCCAGCAGCTCAGGGGATAGCGGGCCCCAAGAGACCCAGTACTTC
CDR3: CASSSGDSGPQETQYF
V: TRBV5-4
D: -
size: -
J: TRBJ2-5

DNA: TGCAGCGTTGAAGAGCACACCAATCAGCCCCAGCATTTT
CDR3: CSVEEHTNQPQHF
V: TRBV29-1
D: -
size: -
J: TRBJ1-5

DNA: TGTGCCAGCAGCTTAGGGACAGGGGGCGATTCACCCCTCCACTTT
CDR3: CASSLGTGGDSPLHF
V: TRBV7-6
D: TRBD1
size: -
J: TRBJ1-6

DNA: TGTGCCAGCAGTTTGATAGCGGGGGGGAGGGATACGCAGTATTTT
CDR3: CASSLIAGGRDTQYF
V: TRBV28
D: TRBD2
size: -
J: TRBJ2-3

DNA: TGTGCCAGCAGTACTAGCGGGGGGGCTAATGGGGCCACTAGCACAGATACGCAGTATTTT
CDR3: CASSTSGGANGATSTDTQYF
V: TRBV27
D: TRBD2
size: -
J: TRBJ2-3

DNA: TGCAGCGTGCAACGGACAGGGTTTGAGCAGTTCTTC
CDR3: CSVQRTGFEQFF
V: TRBV29-1
D: TRBD1
size: -
J: TRBJ2-1

DNA: TGTGCCAGCAGTTGGGTCGGGACGGGTACCTACGAGCAGTACTTC
CDR3: CASSWVGTGTYEQYF
V: TRBV27
D: -
size: -
J: TRBJ2-7

DNA: TGTGCTAGTGGTTTGCCAGGACGGGGGGAGGCCTTC
CDR3: CASGLPGRGEAF
V: TRBV12-5
D: -
size: -
J: TRBJ1-2

DNA: TGTGCCACCAGCACCCGACAGACCCATTCACCCCTCCACTTT
CDR3: CATSTRQTHSPLHF
V: TRBV15
D: -
size: -
J: TRBJ1-6

DNA: TGTGCCAGCTCACCACTGGACACCCGCCAAGAGACCCAGTACTTC
CDR3: CASSPLDTRQETQYF
V: TRBV18
D: -
size: -
J: TRBJ2-5

DNA: TGTGCCAGCAGTTATCGCGGGCAGCCGAACACTGAAGCTTTCTTT
CDR3: CASSYRGQPNTEAFF
V: TRBV28
D: -
size: -
J: TRBJ1-1

DNA: TGTGCCAGCAGCTTAGGAGCAGGGTTAAGGCAGTTCTTC
CDR3: CASSLGAGLRQFF
V: TRBV11-3
D: -
size: once
J: TRBJ2-1

DNA: TGTGCCAGCAGCTTAGACGGGGGGGCCGGAGAGTTCTTC
CDR3: CASSLDGGAGEFF
V: TRBV7-2
D: TRBD2
size: -
J: TRBJ2-1

DNA: TGTGCCAGCAGCTTAAACACCGTGGGACTTGGAAACACCATATATTTT
CDR3: CASSLNTVGLGNTIYF
V: TRBV5-8
D: -
size: -
J: TRBJ1-3

DNA: TGTGCCAGCAGCTTAGATCGGTATGAAAAACTGTTTTTT
CDR3: CASSLDRYEKLFF
V: TRBV11-2
D: -
size: -
J: TRBJ1-4

DNA: TGTGCCAGCAGTTACTCTCGCAACACCGGGGAGCTGTTTTTT
CDR3: CASSYSRNTGELFF
V: TRBV6-5
D: -
size: once
J: TRBJ2-2

DNA: TGTGCCAGCAGCTTAGCTAGGACAGCAAGGAGTGAGCAGTTCTTC
CDR3: CASSLARTARSEQFF
V: TRBV7-8
D: -
size: -
J: TRBJ2-1

DNA: TGTACCAGCAGCATAGCGGGGGCGACAGATACGCAGTATTTT
CDR3: CTSSIAGATDTQYF
V: TRBV7-2
D: TRBD2
size: -
J: TRBJ2-3

DNA: TGTGCCAGCAGTGAAGAATGGGGTGAAAAACTGTTTTTT
CDR3: CASSEEWGEKLFF
V: TRBV6-1
D: -
size: -
J: TRBJ1-4

DNA: TGTGCCAGCTCACCACCTAGTTCTATCGGCTCAGGGGTCGGGGCCAACGTCCTGACTTTC
CDR3: CASSPPSSIGSGVGANVLTF
V: TRBV18
D: -
size: -
J: TRBJ2-6

DNA: TGCAGCGCGGGGACAAGAGCTAACTATGGCTACACCTTC
CDR3: CSAGTRANYGYTF
V: TRBV29-1
D: -
size: -
J: TRBJ1-2

DNA: TGTGCCAGCAGCTTAGTGGGACGCAGTGGCTACACCTTC
CDR3: CASSLVGRSGYTF
V: TRBV7-8
D: -
size: -
J: TRBJ1-2

DNA: TGTGCCAGCAGCTCTACTACAGGGGATTACGGCTACACCTTC
CDR3: CASSSTTGDYGYTF
V: TRBV7-2
D: TRBD1
size: -
J: TRBJ1-2

DNA: TGTGCCAGCAGTTTGTGGTCTGGCACTGAAGCTTTCTTT
CDR3: CASSLWSGTEAFF
V: TRBV27
D: -
size: -
J: TRBJ1-1

DNA: TGTGCCAGCAGTACCCGGGACAGGCGGAACACTGAAGCTTTCTTT
CDR3: CASSTRDRRNTEAFF
V: TRBV6-2/TRBV6-3
D: TRBD1
size: -
J: TRBJ1-1

DNA: TGTGCCAGCTTCCCCGGGGGCAGCAATGAGCAGTTCTTC
CDR3: CASFPGGSNEQFF
V: TRBV7-2
D: -
size: -
J: TRBJ2-1

DNA: TGTGCCAGCAGTTTAGGGGTTGAGCAGTTCTTC
CDR3: CASSLGVEQFF
V: TRBV27
D: -
size: -
J: TRBJ2-1

DNA: TGCAGCGTTGTGGGGGGCACTGAAGCTTTCTTT
CDR3: CSVVGGTEAFF
V: TRBV29-1
D: -
size: -
J: TRBJ1-1

DNA: TGTGCCAGCAGTCTTGGCCCGGCCCCCGGGGGTGAAAAACTGTTTTTT
CDR3: CASSLGPAPGGEKLFF
V: TRBV9
D: -
size: -
J: TRBJ1-4

DNA: TGCGCCAGCAGCTTGGTGGACGGAGACTACAATGAGCAGTTCTTC
CDR3: CASSLVDGDYNEQFF
V: TRBV5-1
D: -
size: -
J: TRBJ2-1

DNA: TGTGCCAGCAGCCCTCGGACAGCAGTCTACGAGCAGTACTTC
CDR3: CASSPRTAVYEQYF
V: TRBV5-4
D: -
size: -
J: TRBJ2-7

DNA: TGTGCCAGCAGTGGGGACCCCCTGAACACTGAAGCTTTCTTT
CDR3: CASSGDPLNTEAFF
V: TRBV27
D: -
size: -
J: TRBJ1-1

DNA: TGTGCCAGCAGCCGCACTACAGGGAAGGGTCCCTACGAGCAGTACTTC
CDR3: CASSRTTGKGPYEQYF
V: TRBV6-2/TRBV6-3
D: -
size: -
J: TRBJ2-7

DNA: TGTGCCAGCAGCCCGGAGGGACAGTCTGGAAACACCATATATTTT
CDR3: CASSPEGQSGNTIYF
V: TRBV5-6
D: TRBD1
size: -
J: TRBJ1-3

DNA: TGTGCCAGCAGCTTAGATGGCAGCTCAAACACCATATATTTT
CDR3: CASSLDGSSNTIYF
V: TRBV11-2
D: -
size: few
J: TRBJ1-3

DNA: TGTGCCAGCAGCCACTCGAACAGGGGGAGTTTTCAGCCCCAGCATTTT
CDR3: CASSHSNRGSFQPQHF
V: TRBV3-1/TRBV3-2
D: TRBD1
size: -
J: TRBJ1-5

DNA: TGTGCCAGCAGCCAGGACCTTAACTATGGCTACACCTTC
CDR3: CASSQDLNYGYTF
V: TRBV14
D: -
size: few
J: TRBJ1-2

DNA: TGTGCCAGCAGTCTAGCGGGGGGGTACAATGAGCAGTTCTTC
CDR3: CASSLAGGYNEQFF
V: TRBV6-5
D: TRBD2
size: few
J: TRBJ2-1